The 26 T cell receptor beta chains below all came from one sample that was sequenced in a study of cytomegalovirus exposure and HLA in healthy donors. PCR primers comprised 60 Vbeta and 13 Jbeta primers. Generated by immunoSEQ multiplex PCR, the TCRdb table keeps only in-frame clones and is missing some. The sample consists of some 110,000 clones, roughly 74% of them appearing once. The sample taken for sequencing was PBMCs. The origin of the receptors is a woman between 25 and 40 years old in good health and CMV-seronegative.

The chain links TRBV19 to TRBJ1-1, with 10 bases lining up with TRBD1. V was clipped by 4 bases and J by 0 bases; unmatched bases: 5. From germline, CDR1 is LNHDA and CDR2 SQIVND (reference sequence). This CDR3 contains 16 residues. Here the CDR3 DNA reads TGTGCCAGTAGTACCGGGACAGGGGTTTTGAACACTGAAGCTTTCTTT. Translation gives CASSTGTGVLNTEAFF.

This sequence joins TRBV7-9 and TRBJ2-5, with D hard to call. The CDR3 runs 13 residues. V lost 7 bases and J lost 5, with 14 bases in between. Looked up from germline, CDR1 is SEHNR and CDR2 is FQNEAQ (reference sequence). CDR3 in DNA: TGTGCCAGCACCCCAATGGGCAGCGAGACCCAGTACTTC. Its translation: CASTPMGSETQYF.

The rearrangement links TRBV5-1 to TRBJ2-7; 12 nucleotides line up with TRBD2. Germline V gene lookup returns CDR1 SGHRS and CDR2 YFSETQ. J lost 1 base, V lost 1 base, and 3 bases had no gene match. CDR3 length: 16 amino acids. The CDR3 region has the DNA TGCGCCAGCAGCTTGACTAGCGGGGGGTTGTCCTACGAGCAGTACTTC. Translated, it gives CASSLTSGGLSYEQYF.

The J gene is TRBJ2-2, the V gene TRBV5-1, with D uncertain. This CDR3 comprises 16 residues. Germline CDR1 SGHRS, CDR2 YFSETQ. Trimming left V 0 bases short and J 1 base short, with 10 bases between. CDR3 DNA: TGCGCCAGCAGCTTGGTAACACCTGAGAACACCGGGGAGCTGTTTTTT. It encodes CASSLVTPENTGELFF. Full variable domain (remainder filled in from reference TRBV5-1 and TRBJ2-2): KAGVTQTPRYLIKTRGQQVTLSCSPISGHRSVSWYQQTPGQGLQFLFEYFSETQRNKGNFPGRFSGRQFSNSRSEMNVSTLELGDSALYLCASSLVTPENTGELFFGEGSRLTVL.

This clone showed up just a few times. CDR3 DNA: TGTGCCAGCAGCCGCGACGGCGGGTACAATCAGCCCCAGCATTTT. Amino acid sequence: CASSRDGGYNQPQHF. The chain links TRBV5-6 to TRBJ1-5; the D is unclear. From germline, CDR1 is SGHDT and CDR2 YYEEEE. The CDR3 loop spans 15 amino acids. V was trimmed by 4 bases and J by 3 bases, leaving 14 bases between them.

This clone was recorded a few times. The CDR3 is CASSTQGNTEAFF. CDR3 in DNA: TGTGCCAGCAGCACCCAGGGGAACACTGAAGCTTTCTTT. The chain has TRBV7-2 and TRBJ1-1; a possible D gene is TRBD1 (5 bases). Between the trimmed V and J ends, which lost 5 bases and 1 base, there was a span of 8 bases. The CDR3 spans 13 residues. Germline V gives CDR1 SGHTA, CDR2 FQGNSA.

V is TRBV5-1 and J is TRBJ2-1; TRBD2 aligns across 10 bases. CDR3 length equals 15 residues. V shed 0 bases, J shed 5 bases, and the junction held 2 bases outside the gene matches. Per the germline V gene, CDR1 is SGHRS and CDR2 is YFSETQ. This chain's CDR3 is CASSLVLAGNNEQFF. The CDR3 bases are TGCGCCAGCAGCTTGGTACTAGCGGGGAACAATGAGCAGTTCTTC.

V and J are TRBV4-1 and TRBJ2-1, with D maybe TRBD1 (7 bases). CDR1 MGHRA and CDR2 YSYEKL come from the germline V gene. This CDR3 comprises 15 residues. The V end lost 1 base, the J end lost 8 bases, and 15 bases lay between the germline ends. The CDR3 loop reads CASSQVEGAGDEQFF. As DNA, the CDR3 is TGCGCCAGCAGCCAAGTGGAGGGGGCTGGGGATGAGCAGTTCTTC.

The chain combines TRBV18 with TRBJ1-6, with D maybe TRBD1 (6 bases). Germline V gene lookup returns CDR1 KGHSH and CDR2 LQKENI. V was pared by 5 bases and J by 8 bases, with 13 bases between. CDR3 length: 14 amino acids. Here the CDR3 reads CASSATGFDSPLHF. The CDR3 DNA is TGTGCCAGCTCAGCAACAGGGTTTGATTCACCCCTCCACTTT.

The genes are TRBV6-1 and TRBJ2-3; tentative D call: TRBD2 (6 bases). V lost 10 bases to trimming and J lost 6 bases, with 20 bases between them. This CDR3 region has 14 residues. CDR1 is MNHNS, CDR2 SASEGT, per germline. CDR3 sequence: CATLRDFIPDTQYF. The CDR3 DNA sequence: TGTGCCACCTTACGGGACTTTATCCCCGATACGCAGTATTTT.

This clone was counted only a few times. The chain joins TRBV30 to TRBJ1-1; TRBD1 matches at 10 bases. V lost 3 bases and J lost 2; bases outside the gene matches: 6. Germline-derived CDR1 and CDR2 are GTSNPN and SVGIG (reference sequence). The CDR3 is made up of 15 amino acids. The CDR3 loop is CAWRGGTGDNTEAFF. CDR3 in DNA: TGTGCCTGGAGAGGCGGGACAGGGGATAACACTGAAGCTTTCTTT.

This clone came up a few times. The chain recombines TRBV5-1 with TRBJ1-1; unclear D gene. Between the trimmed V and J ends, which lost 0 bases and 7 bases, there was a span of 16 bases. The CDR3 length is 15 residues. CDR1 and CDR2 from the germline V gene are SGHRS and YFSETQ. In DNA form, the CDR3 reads TGCGCCAGCAGCTTGGCCGGCCTGTTTGAGGGTGAAGCTTTCTTT. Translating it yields CASSLAGLFEGEAFF.

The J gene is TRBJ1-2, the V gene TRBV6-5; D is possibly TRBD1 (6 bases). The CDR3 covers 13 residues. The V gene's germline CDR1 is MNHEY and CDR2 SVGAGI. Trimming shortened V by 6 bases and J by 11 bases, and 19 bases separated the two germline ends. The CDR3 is CASRQSGQPKYTF. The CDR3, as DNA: TGTGCCAGCAGACAGTCTGGACAGCCCAAGTACACCTTC.

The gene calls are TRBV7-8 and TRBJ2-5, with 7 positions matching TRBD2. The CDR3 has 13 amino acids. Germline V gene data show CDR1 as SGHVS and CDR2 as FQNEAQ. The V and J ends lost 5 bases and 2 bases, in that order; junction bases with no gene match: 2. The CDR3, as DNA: TGTGCCAGCAGCCCGGGGGGACAAGAGACCCAGTACTTC. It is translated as CASSPGGQETQYF.

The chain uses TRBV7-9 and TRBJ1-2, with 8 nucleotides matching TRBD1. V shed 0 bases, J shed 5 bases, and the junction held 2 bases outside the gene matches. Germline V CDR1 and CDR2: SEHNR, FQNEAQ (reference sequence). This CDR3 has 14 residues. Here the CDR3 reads CASSLATGGYGYTF. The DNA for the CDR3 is TGTGCCAGCAGCTTAGCTACAGGGGGGTATGGCTACACCTTC. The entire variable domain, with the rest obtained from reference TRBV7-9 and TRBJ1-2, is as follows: DTGVSQNPRHKITKRGQNVTFRCDPISEHNRLYWYRQTLGQGPEFLTYFQNEAQLEKSRLLSDRFSAERPKGSFSTLEIQRTEQGDSAMYLCASSLATGGYGYTFGSGTRLTVV.

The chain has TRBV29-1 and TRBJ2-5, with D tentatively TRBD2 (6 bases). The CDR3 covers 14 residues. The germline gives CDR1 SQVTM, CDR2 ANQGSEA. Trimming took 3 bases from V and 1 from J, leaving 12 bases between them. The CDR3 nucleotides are TGCAGCGTTGACCTTGGGGAGGCCCAAGAGACCCAGTACTTC. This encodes CSVDLGEAQETQYF.

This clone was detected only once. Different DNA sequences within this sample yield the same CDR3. For the CDR3, the DNA is TGTGCCAGCAGTGATATGGGGGGAGATCAGCCCCAGCATTTT. Its translation: CASSDMGGDQPQHF. The chain joins TRBV6-1 to TRBJ1-5; TRBD1 might be the D (5 bases). This CDR3 spans 14 amino acids. In germline, CDR1 is MNHNS, CDR2 SASEGT. Trimming took 3 bases from V and 5 from J, leaving 11 bases between them.

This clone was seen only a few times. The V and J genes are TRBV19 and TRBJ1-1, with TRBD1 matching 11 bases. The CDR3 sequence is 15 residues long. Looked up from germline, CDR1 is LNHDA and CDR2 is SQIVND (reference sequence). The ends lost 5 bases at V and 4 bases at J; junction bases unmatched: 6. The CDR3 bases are TGTGCCAGTAGTTCCTGGACAGGGGGCATCACTGAAGCTTTCTTT. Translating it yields CASSSWTGGITEAFF.

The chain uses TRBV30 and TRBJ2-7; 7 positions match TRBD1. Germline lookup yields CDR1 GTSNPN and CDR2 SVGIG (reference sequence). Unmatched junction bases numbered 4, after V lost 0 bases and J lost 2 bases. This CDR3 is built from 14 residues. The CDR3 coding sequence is TGTGCCTGGAGTGTCAGGACAGGAACCTACGAGCAGTACTTC. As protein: CAWSVRTGTYEQYF.

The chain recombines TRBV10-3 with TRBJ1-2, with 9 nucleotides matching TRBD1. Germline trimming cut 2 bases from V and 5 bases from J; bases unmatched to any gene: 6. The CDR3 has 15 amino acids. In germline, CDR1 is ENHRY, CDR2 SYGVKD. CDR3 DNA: TGTGCCATCAGTGAGGGGACAGGGTCCCCATATGGCTACACCTTC. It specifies CAISEGTGSPYGYTF.

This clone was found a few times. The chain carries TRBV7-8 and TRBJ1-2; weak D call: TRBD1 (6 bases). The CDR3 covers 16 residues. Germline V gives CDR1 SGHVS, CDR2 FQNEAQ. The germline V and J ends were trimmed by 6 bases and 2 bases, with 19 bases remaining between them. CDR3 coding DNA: TGTGCCAGCAGTCCAAAGCGGGACATAATGAACTATGGCTACACCTTC. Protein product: CASSPKRDIMNYGYTF.

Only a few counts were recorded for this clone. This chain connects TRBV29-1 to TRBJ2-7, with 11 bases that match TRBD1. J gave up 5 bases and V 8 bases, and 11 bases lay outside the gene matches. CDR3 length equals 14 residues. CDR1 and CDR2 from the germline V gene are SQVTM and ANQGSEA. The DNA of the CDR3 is TGCAGCATCTCCCCGGGACAGGGGGGCGACGAGCAGTACTTC. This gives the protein CSISPGQGGDEQYF.

The CDR3 DNA reads TGTGCCAGCAGTCTCGGGTCTACCACTGGAAACACCATATATTTT. It is translated as CASSLGSTTGNTIYF. The chain is built from TRBV6-5 and TRBJ1-3; D is unclear. The V gene lost 5 bases and the J gene lost 2 bases, with 13 bases spanning the gap. From germline, CDR1 is MNHEY and CDR2 SVGAGI. The CDR3 spans 15 residues.

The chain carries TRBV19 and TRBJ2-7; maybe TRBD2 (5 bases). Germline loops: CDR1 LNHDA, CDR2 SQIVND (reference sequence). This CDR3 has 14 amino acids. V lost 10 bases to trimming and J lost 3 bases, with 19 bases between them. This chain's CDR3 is CATDSGLPSYEQYF. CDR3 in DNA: TGTGCCACAGACTCGGGGTTACCCAGCTACGAGCAGTACTTC.

CDR3 sequence (DNA): TGTGCCAGCAGCCTTACAGGGAATCGTGACACTGAAGCTTTCTTT. Its protein product is CASSLTGNRDTEAFF. This rearrangement joins TRBV6-5 to TRBJ1-1; possible D gene TRBD1, 6 bases. The CDR3 totals 15 residues. Germline CDR1 is MNHEY and CDR2 is SVGAGI. V lost 6 bases and J lost 3, with 17 bases in between.

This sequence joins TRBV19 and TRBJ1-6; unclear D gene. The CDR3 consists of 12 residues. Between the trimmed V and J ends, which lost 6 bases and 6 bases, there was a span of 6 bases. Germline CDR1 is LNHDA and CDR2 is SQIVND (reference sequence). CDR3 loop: CASRTANSPLHF. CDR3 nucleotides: TGTGCCAGTAGAACAGCTAATTCACCCCTCCACTTT.